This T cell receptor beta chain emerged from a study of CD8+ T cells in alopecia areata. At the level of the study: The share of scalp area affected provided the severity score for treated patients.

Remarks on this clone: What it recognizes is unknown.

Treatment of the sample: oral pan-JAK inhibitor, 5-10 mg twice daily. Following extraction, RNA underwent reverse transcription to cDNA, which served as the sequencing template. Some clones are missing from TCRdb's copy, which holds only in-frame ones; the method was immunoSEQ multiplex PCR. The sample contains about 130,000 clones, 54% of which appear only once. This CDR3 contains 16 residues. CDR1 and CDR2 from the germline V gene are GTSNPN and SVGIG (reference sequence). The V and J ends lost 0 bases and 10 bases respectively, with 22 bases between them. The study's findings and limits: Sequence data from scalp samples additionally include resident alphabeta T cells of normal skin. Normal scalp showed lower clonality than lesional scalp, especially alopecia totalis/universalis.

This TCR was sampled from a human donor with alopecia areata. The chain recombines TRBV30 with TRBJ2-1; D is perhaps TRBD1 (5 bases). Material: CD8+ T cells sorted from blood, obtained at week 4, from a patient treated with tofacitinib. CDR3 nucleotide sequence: TGTGCCTGGAGTGTAAGTCTAGGGGAAGGAGCAGACGAGCAGTTCTTC. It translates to CAWSVSLGEGADEQFF. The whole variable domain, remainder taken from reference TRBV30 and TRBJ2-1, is SQTIHQWPATLVQPVGSPLSLECTVEGTSNPNLYWYRQAAGRGLQLLFYSVGIGQISSEVPQNLSASRPQDRQFILSSKKLLLSDSGFYLCAWSVSLGEGADEQFFGPGTRLTVL.